This is a list of T cell receptor beta chains from one sample in a study of blood T cells in healthy people across ages. A single record per CDR3 protein comes from TCRdb applying MiXCR to the 5' RACE reads. The sample has some 760,000 distinct CDR3 sequences, approximately 25% seen once. The data were also submitted as part of a second study, on T cells of mothers and their children.

Input material: blood. The receptor set was obtained from a boy aged 5-17 years in good health. Both conserved end residues are trimmed from each CDR3. The order of the fields is V gene, D gene, CDR3 protein. A D gene is named only where the DNA matches it firmly.

TRBV7-6 | . | ASSLFTLGRDGEKLF
TRBV27 | . | ASSLLTGSGTEAF
TRBV7-2 | TRBD2 | ASSLALAGGYEQF
TRBV21-1 | . | ASSNGTSISSTDTQY
TRBV20-1 | TRBD2 | SASGGAKTQY
TRBV25-1 | . | ASSEFGPGKETQY
TRBV7-9 | . | ASSFQGIDVARDQPQH
TRBV28 | . | ASSLRSPRGMQY
TRBV28 | . | ASRVERVNTEAF
TRBV20-1 | . | SARVSGINEKLF
TRBV7-3 | TRBD1 | ASSLSGQVTGELF
TRBV2 | TRBD1 | ASRGDSSYEQY
TRBV23-1 | TRBD2 | ASPSHSSGAQGVETQY
TRBV27 | TRBD2 | ASSEIPAGVKETQY
TRBV20-1 | TRBD1 | SAKGQGLLYGYT
TRBV28 | TRBD2 | ASSPREAGEQF
TRBV7-9 | . | ASSPARELTAKNIQY
TRBV12-3/TRBV12-4 | . | ASRRSEPGGELF
TRBV27 | TRBD1 | ASSSSDRVYEKLF
TRBV13 | . | ASSAWDRGANVLT
TRBV7-9 | . | ASSLEVSGNTIY
TRBV6-6 | . | ASKLSVGQRTVADTQY
TRBV3-1 | TRBD2 | ASSHLAGGTDTQY
TRBV7-2 | . | ASSLASREDEQY
TRBV6-1 | TRBD2 | ASSVQTSGRAHNEQF
TRBV5-1 | TRBD1 | ASSWTGGPISEQY
TRBV5-5 | . | ASSLRYAGYNEQF
TRBV7-2 | TRBD2 | ASSWVNSGVQETQY
TRBV14 | TRBD1 | ASSQRDRVWEQY
TRBV4-1 | TRBD2 | ASSQPGLSPLEQY
TRBV7-2 | TRBD1 | ASSRGAGGRETQY
TRBV13 | . | ASSVLYRAGNTIY
TRBV29-1 | . | SVMTGSTEAF
TRBV13 | . | ASSPGGGAIREAF
TRBV6-5 | . | ASSYKGLTSGANVLT
TRBV5-1 | TRBD1 | ASSLTGNYEQY
TRBV20-1 | . | SATAPIGSYNEQS
TRBV2 | TRBD2 | ASSGPSGNQETQY
TRBV20-1 | . | SAGGLNYGYT
TRBV6-1 | . | ASSESSVGTEAF
TRBV28 | TRBD1 | ASSLWTGGGQPQH
TRBV28 | TRBD2 | ASSDMGLVSGYEQY
TRBV20-1 | TRBD2 | SARSTSGSREYEQY
TRBV4-3 | . | ASSQEVRLNTEAF
TRBV6-5 | TRBD1 | ASSYSGDSSYEQY
TRBV20-1 | TRBD1 | SARTGGEVNSPLH
TRBV9 | . | ASSPFPRTDTQY
TRBV20-1 | . | SARVKGSGNQPQH
TRBV29-1 | . | SVPPRSQETQY
TRBV4-1 | . | ASSQLFGNQPQH
TRBV27 | TRBD2 | ASSFGGGAGETQY
TRBV4-3 | . | ASSQDWVYSPLH
TRBV29-1 | TRBD1 | SVVDRGPSDTQY
TRBV10-3 | . | AISESYGAGDTQY
TRBV11-2 | TRBD2 | ASSLWTSGGEDTQY